This T cell receptor beta chain was captured in a study of spatial heterogeneity in lung cancer (dated by TCRdb to the late 2010s). Background for the entire study: Beta-chain transcripts were consistently detected in greater numbers than alpha-chain transcripts, which likely reflected higher beta-chain transcript abundance. In the raw uncorrected reads, each unique combination of TCR and UMI appeared on average more than ten times. The study quantitatively compared TCR alpha and beta repertoires across multiple tumor regions, matched nontumor lung and blood in non-small cell lung cancer. Nonsynonymous mutation counts, determined by whole-exome sequencing of tumor tissue, were related to TCR repertoire features. At surgery, 200 or so tumor regions, approximately 64 matched nontumor lung samples and more than 55 PBMC samples were TCR-sequenced for both alpha and beta chains. The paper's findings and limits, for the study overall: Ubiquitous expanded tumor TCRs were detected in blood more often at tumor resection than at routine follow-up. Additional single-cell paired TCR alpha and beta sequencing was considered necessary to confirm, at a functional level, the hypothesis that regional TCRs recognize regional mutations.

The time point label, as the study defines it: sample taken at primary tumor resection. Donors were around 71 patients with early-stage, untreated non-small cell lung cancer from the lung TRACERx cohort. For TCR sequencing, whole RNA was extracted from tumor and nontumor lung tissue, or from cryopreserved PBMC samples, and no cell sorting was done. Patients were selected for TCR sequencing only if sufficient RNA was available from at least two tumor regions. From the cysteine up to the phenylalanine, the CDR3 has a length of 12 residues. Of all the DNA, just the CDR3 is kept, 36 bases in frame from base 1. Looking up the germline V gene yields CDR1 KGHSH and CDR2 LQKENI. V sheds 2 bases and J sheds 7 bases, leaving 8 bases between their ends. Library prep was done by 5' RACE. Sequenced using a NextSeq 500. The TCR library protocol attached a unique molecular identifier to each TCR cDNA molecule to allow correction of PCR and sequencing errors. Per the authors' processing: Decombinator tools were used for TCR identification, UMI-based error correction and CDR3 extraction. TCRs above a frequency of 2 per 1,000, corresponding to the top 1% of the tumor frequency distribution, were defined as expanded. Renyi diversity was computed with the R vegan package after each repertoire had been subsampled 100 times to 5,000 TCRs. CDR3 similarity networks were built from amino acid triplet string-kernel similarity, connecting CDR3s with pairwise similarity above 0.82. TCRdb ran its own pipeline on the public reads, namely fastp trimming at Q25 and MiXCR clone calling, and kept in-frame beta chains. Merged by CDR3 protein, the rows form single entries marked with the most common genes and DNA. The V and J calls come from TCRdb's annotation, not from the publication. In this sample the table shows about 48,000 distinct CDR3 sequences, roughly 5.2% of which occur a single time. Of the sample, around 10% falls within the top ten clones.

Only a few counts were recorded for this clonotype. The antigen it binds to is not known. Per-base qualities were not stored, and no clone one base away is much larger. The material was PBMCs, obtained at surgery. Recombination linked TRBV18 to TRBJ1-1; there is no confident call for the D gene. This TCR came from a male donor with early-stage non-small cell lung cancer. The DNA sequence is given as TGTGCCAGCTCACCAACGCTGTATGAAGCTTTCTTT. Translated, it gives CASSPTLYEAFF. Reference TRBV18 and TRBJ1-1 proteins supply the regions before and after the CDR3; the full variable domain is: NAGVMQNPRHLVRRRGQEARLRCSPMKGHSHVYWYRQLPEEGLKFMVYLQKENIIDESGMPKERFSAEFPKEGPSILRIQQVVRGDSAAYFCASSPTLYEAFFGQGTRLTVV.